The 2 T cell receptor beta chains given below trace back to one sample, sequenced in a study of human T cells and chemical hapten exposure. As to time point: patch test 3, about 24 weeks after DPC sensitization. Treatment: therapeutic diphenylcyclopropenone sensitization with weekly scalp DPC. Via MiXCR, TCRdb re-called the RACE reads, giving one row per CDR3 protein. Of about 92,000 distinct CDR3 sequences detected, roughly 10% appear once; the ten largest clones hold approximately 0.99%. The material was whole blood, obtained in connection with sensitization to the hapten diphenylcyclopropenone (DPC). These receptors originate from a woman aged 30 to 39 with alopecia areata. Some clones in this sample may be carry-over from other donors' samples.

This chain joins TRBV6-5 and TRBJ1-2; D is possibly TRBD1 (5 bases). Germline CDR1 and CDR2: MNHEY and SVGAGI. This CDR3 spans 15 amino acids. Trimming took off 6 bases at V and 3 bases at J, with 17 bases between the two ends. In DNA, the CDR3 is TGTGCCAGCAGCCATCGACAGAGCCAATACTATGGCTACACCTTC. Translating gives CASSHRQSQYYGYTF.

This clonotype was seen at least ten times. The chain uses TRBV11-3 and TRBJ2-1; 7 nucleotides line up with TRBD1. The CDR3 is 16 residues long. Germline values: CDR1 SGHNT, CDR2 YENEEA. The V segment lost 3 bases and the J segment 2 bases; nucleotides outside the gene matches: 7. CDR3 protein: CASSFIGDSPYNEQFF. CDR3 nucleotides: TGTGCCAGCAGCTTCATAGGGGACAGCCCCTACAATGAGCAGTTCTTC.